The rows below give T cell receptor beta chains drawn from one sample of a study of cytomegalovirus exposure and HLA in healthy donors. Using immunoSEQ multiplex PCR, the repertoire was profiled, and TCRdb retains in-frame clones only, with some absent. This sample has 150,000 or so clones, with 65% to 80% found just once. Sequences were obtained from PBMCs. Receptors originate from a man in his forties or fifties in good health and CMV-seropositive. Each CDR3 is given with its conserved first and last residue.

v_gene	len	CDR3aa
TRBV19	15	CASSIAGALQETQYF
TRBV27	15	CASSFSGQSNEKLFF
TRBV28	12	CASSFQNYEQYF
TRBV19	17	CASSLERGTPTNEKLFF
TRBV7-9	16	CASSPSIAGAYNEQFF
TRBV18	16	CASSPIDRAGANVLTF
TRBV25-1	16	CASSDSLGRGAYEQYF
TRBV7-2	16	CASSLYIGLAMNEQYF
TRBV10-1	13	CASSESTGSGYTF
TRBV27	12	CASSSGGAATFF
TRBV29-1	16	CSVYGTGEGMNTEAFF
TRBV27	15	CASSLSYRGLLTAFF
TRBV7-8	13	CANGVAGGYEQFF
TRBV28	8	CATGEQYF
TRBV7-9	16	CASSFQGTRFSYGYTF
TRBV19	15	CASRRDRSSGNTIYF
TRBV20-1	11	CSARLGGELFF
TRBV7-9	14	CASSLGSTAGELFF
TRBV19	16	CASSITGRGIGYEQYF
TRBV7-8	14	CASSLASNTGELFF
TRBV20-1	11	CSAGRMDEQFF
TRBV2	13	CASRAGQGGELFF
TRBV5-1	17	CASSFGTSGRADHEQFF
TRBV18	17	CASSPDRASGATGELFF
TRBV5-4	13	CASTIPGGNEQFF
TRBV5-4	15	CASSPGRGDDQPQHF
TRBV2	15	CASSGHGRANQPQHF
TRBV2	13	CASTPSGMDIQYF
TRBV9	16	CASSFLAGPGADTQYF
TRBV19	13	CASSIQGKETQYF
TRBV5-1	16	CASSLVPTDREETQYF
TRBV7-9	17	CASTFSRTAKNTGELFF
TRBV5-4	14	CASSEGQAPYGYTF
TRBV2	15	CASSGRGAQQETQYF
TRBV18	14	CASSPLVNTGELFF
TRBV5-5	12	CASSPGGDTQYF
TRBV11-2	15	CASSRPGQGHSPLHF
TRBV29-1	13	CSVEGGAATRQYF
TRBV28	12	CASATTVETQYF